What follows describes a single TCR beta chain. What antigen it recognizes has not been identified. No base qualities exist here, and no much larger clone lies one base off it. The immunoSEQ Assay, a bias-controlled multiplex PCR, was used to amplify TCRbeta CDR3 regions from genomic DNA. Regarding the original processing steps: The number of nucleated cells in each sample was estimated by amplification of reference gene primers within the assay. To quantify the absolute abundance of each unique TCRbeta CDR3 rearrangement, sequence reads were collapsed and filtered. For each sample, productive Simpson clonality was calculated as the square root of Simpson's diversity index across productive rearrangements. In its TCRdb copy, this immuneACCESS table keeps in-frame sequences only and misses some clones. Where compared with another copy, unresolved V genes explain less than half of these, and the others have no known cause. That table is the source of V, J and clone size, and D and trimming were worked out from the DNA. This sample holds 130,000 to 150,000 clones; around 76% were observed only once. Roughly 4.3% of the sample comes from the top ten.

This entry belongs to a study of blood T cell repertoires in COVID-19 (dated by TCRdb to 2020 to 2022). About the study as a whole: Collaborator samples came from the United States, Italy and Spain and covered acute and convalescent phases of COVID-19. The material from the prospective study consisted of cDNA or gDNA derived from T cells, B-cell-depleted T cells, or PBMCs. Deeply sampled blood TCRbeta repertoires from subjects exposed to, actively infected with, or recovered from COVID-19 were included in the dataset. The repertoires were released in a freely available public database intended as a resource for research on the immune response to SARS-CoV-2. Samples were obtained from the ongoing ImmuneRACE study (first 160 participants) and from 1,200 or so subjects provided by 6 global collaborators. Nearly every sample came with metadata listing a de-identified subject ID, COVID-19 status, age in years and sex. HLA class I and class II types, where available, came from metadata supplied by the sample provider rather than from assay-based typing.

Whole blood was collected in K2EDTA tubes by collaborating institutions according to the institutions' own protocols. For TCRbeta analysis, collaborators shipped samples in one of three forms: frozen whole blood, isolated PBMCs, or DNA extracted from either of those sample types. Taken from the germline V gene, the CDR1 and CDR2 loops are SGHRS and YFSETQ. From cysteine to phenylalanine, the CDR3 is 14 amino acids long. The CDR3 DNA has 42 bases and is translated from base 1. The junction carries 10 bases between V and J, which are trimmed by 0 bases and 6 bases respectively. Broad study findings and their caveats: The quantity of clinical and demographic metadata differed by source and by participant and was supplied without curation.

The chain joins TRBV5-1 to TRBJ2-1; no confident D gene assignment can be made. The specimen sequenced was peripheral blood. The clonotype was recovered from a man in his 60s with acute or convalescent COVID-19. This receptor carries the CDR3 CASSLAARSNEQFF. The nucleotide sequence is TGCGCCAGCAGCTTGGCGGCTAGAAGCAATGAGCAGTTCTTC.